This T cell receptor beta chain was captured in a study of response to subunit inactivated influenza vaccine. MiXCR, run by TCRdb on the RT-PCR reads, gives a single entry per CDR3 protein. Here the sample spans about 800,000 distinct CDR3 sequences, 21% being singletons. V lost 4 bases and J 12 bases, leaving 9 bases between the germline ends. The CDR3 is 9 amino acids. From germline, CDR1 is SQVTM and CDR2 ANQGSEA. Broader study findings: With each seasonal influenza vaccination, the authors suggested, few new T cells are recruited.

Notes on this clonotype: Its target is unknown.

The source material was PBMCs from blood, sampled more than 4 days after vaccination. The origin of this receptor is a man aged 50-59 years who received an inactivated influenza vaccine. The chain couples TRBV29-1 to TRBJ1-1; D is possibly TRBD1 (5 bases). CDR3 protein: CSVGGPTFF. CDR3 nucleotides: TGCAGCGTTGGGGGCCCAACTTTCTTT. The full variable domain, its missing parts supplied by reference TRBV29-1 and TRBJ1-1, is SAVISQKPSRDICQRGTSLTIQCQVDSQVTMMFWYRQQPGQSLTLIATANQGSEATYESGFVIDKFPISRPNLTFSTLTVSNMSPEDSSIYLCSVGGPTFFGQGTRLTVV.